These 7 T cell receptor beta chains came from one sample sequenced in a study of T cell changes during pregnancy in multiple sclerosis. The assay was immunoSEQ multiplex PCR, and TCRdb's table has in-frame clones only and misses some. The sample has around 61,000 clones, around 90% seen once. Material: peripheral blood, obtained in the third trimester of pregnancy. The receptors stem from a female donor in good health, enrolled as a control in a pregnancy study.

This clone was counted only a few times. Other DNA sequences of this sample code for an identical CDR3. The chain links TRBV19 to TRBJ1-2; tentatively, D is TRBD1 (5 bases). CDR3 length: 12 residues. Trimming shortened V by 5 bases and J by 4 bases, and 8 bases separated the two germline ends. In germline, CDR1 is LNHDA, CDR2 SQIVND (reference sequence). The CDR3 DNA follows: TGTGCCAGTAGTCCTGACAGCTATGGCTACACCTTC. Translating it yields CASSPDSYGYTF.

The rearrangement joins TRBV9 to TRBJ1-1; maybe TRBD1 (5 bases). There are 15 residues in the CDR3. Germline assignment: CDR1 SGDLS and CDR2 YYNGEE. Trimming took off 2 bases at V and 2 bases at J, with 13 bases between the two ends. The CDR3 bases are TGTGCCAGCAGCGTCGGGGGGGGAGGTAACACTGAAGCTTTCTTT. Translating gives CASSVGGGGNTEAFF.

The J gene is TRBJ2-7, the V gene TRBV7-9; a weak D match, TRBD1 (7 bases). Germline-derived CDR1 and CDR2 are SEHNR and FQNEAQ (reference sequence). Trimming took off 5 bases at V and 6 bases at J, with 23 bases between the two ends. CDR3 size: 16 residues. This chain's CDR3 is CASSHGGTAAVLEQYF. CDR3 nucleotides: TGTGCCAGCAGCCATGGGGGGACAGCCGCCGTGCTCGAGCAGTACTTC.

The rearrangement joins TRBV5-4 to TRBJ2-2, with 9 bases aligning to TRBD1. The CDR3 runs 16 residues. The V and J ends lost 0 bases and 6 bases, in that order; junction bases with no gene match: 6. From germline, CDR1 is SGHNT and CDR2 YYREEE (reference sequence). DNA of the CDR3: TGTGCCAGCAGCTTGGGGGGACAGGGAAGGGCCGGGGAGCTGTTTTTT. Encoded protein: CASSLGGQGRAGELFF. Drawing the rest from reference TRBV5-4 and TRBJ2-2, the complete variable domain is ETGVTQSPTHLIKTRGQQVTLRCSSQSGHNTVSWYQQALGQGPQFIFQYYREEENGRGNFPPRFSGLQFPNYSSELNVNALELDDSALYLCASSLGGQGRAGELFFGEGSRLTVL.

This chain connects TRBV5-1 to TRBJ1-1, with TRBD1 matching over 8 bases. Looked up from germline, CDR1 is SGHRS and CDR2 is YFSETQ. J was trimmed by 0 bases and V by 5 bases; bases with no gene match: 3. The CDR3 is made up of 14 amino acids. The chain's CDR3 is CASRTGDLNTEAFF. The DNA of the CDR3 is TGCGCCAGCAGGACAGGGGACCTGAACACTGAAGCTTTCTTT.

The chain recombines TRBV6-1 with TRBJ1-1, with TRBD1 matching over 8 bases. Trimming took 10 bases from V and 1 from J; bases not matched to a gene: 5. Germline V gene lookup returns CDR1 MNHNS and CDR2 SASEGT. This CDR3 contains 13 residues. The DNA of the CDR3 is TGTGCCATCAAGGACAGGGAGAACACTGAAGCTTTCTTT. Its translation is CAIKDRENTEAFF.

V and J are TRBV7-8 and TRBJ2-1, with D uncertain. Trimming took 5 bases from V and 2 from J, leaving 7 bases between them. The CDR3 contains 13 residues. CDR1 is SGHVS, CDR2 FQNEAQ, per germline. The CDR3 nucleotides are TGTGCCAGCAGCCCCACGGCCTACAATGAGCAGTTCTTC. Its translation is CASSPTAYNEQFF.